Listed here are 11 T cell receptor beta chains from one sample, sequenced in a study of blood T cells in healthy people across ages. It was with a sample-barcoded 5' primer and a J-beta primer mix that a second PCR of roughly 7 to 11 cycles was run. TCRdb analysed the 5' RACE reads with MiXCR anew, one entry per CDR3 protein. In the table there are 1.5 million or so distinct CDR3 sequences, roughly 40% of which are singletons. Material for sequencing was blood. These TCRs come from a woman aged 18-29 years in good health.

CDR3 region: CASSTGPGGKTQYF. CDR3 in DNA: TGTGCCAGCAGCACCGGCCCCGGCGGAAAGACCCAGTACTTC. The chain has TRBV7-2 and TRBJ2-7, with D hard to call. The J call could be wrong; TRBJ2-5 is a better fit for the DNA end. The CDR3 runs to 14 residues. CDR1 and CDR2 from the germline V gene are SGHTA and FQGNSA.

The CDR3 loop reads CASSPGTGRAVVNTEAFF. The CDR3 nucleotides are TGTGCCAGCAGTCCTGGGACAGGGCGTGCGGTCGTGAACACTGAAGCTTTCTTT. This chain links TRBV12-3 or TRBV12-4 with TRBJ1-1; 9 bases are a match to TRBD1. V was clipped by 5 bases and J by 0 bases; unmatched bases: 13. The CDR3 length is 18 residues.

The chain uses TRBV5-1 and TRBJ2-7, with 12 bases that match TRBD2. This CDR3 is built from 16 residues. J gave up 7 bases and V 4 bases, and 12 bases lay outside the gene matches. Looked up from germline, CDR1 is SGHRS and CDR2 is YFSETQ. CDR3 protein: CASSLGLAGLAREQYF. The CDR3 DNA sequence: TGCGCCAGCAGCCTGGGACTAGCGGGCCTTGCGAGGGAGCAGTACTTC.

The chain carries TRBV20-1 and TRBJ2-7; 10 bases agree with TRBD2. The J call may be in error: the DNA end matches TRBJ2-5 better. The CDR3 is 16 residues long. Germline lookup yields CDR1 DFQATT and CDR2 SNEGSKA (reference sequence). The CDR3 is CSARDLSGGVGETQYF. CDR3 in DNA: TGCAGTGCTAGAGATCTGAGCGGGGGGGTCGGAGAGACCCAGTACTTC.

J is TRBJ1-2 and V is TRBV9; D possibly corresponds to TRBD1 (5 bases). CDR1 SGDLS and CDR2 YYNGEE come from the germline V gene. Between the trimmed V and J ends, which lost 1 base and 3 bases, there was a span of 13 bases. The CDR3 length is 15 residues. The CDR3 DNA sequence: TGTGCCAGCAGCGTAATCCAGGGAGGGCACTATGGCTACACCTTC. It translates to CASSVIQGGHYGYTF.

This clonotype was counted ten times or more. V and J are TRBV7-2 and TRBJ2-7, with 10 nucleotides matching TRBD2. Germline V gene data show CDR1 as SGHTA and CDR2 as FQGNSA. CDR3 length equals 15 residues. V lost 5 bases and J lost 3; bases outside the gene matches: 7. CDR3 in DNA: TGTGCCAGCAGCATGAGGACTAGCGGCTACTACGAGCAGTACTTC. Translated: CASSMRTSGYYEQYF.

The chain links TRBV6-1 to TRBJ2-3, with 8 bases lining up with TRBD1. V lost 4 bases, J lost 4 bases, and 4 bases stayed unmatched. The CDR3 consists of 14 residues. Per the germline V gene, CDR1 is MNHNS and CDR2 is SASEGT. For the CDR3, the DNA is TGTGCCAGCAGTGGGACAGGGTGGGCAGATACGCAGTATTTT. Translated, it gives CASSGTGWADTQYF.

The genes are TRBV7-9 and TRBJ1-4; a possible D gene is TRBD1 (5 bases). CDR3 length: 16 residues. Germline loops: CDR1 SEHNR, CDR2 FQNEAQ (reference sequence). Trimming removed 5 bases from V and 3 bases from J, with 16 bases in between. CDR3 nucleotide sequence: TGTGCCAGCAGCCGCGGCGGGGCGGTCCCTAATGAAAAACTGTTTTTT. This codes for CASSRGGAVPNEKLFF.

This chain connects TRBV7-2 to TRBJ2-3; D perhaps matches TRBD2 (6 bases). Germline V gene sequence: CDR1 SGHTA, CDR2 FQGNSA. V lost 2 bases, J lost 2 bases, and 20 bases lay in between. The CDR3 has 18 amino acids. For the CDR3, the DNA is TGTGCCAGCAGCTTATATTCATCGGCGGAGGGAAACACAGATACGCAGTATTTT. This gives the protein CASSLYSSAEGNTDTQYF. The entire variable domain, with the rest obtained from reference TRBV7-2 and TRBJ2-3, is as follows: GAGVSQSPSNKVTEKGKDVELRCDPISGHTALYWYRQSLGQGLEFLIYFQGNSAPDKSGLPSDRFSAERTGGSVSTLTIQRTQQEDSAVYLCASSLYSSAEGNTDTQYFGPGTRLTVL.

The V call is TRBV20-1, the J call TRBJ2-5; 11 bases fit TRBD2. This CDR3 has 14 residues. Losses at the gene ends were 3 bases for V and 5 bases for J; bases not matched to a gene: 5. Germline assignment: CDR1 DFQATT and CDR2 SNEGSKA (reference sequence). As DNA, the CDR3 is TGCAGTGCTAGCGGACTAGCGGGTATGGAGACCCAGTACTTC. Its protein is CSASGLAGMETQYF.

The rearrangement uses TRBV4-1 and TRBJ2-1; 8 bases align to TRBD2. Germline V lookup: CDR1 MGHRA, CDR2 YSYEKL. V lost 5 bases and J lost 5; bases outside the gene matches: 5. The CDR3 is 14 amino acids. CDR3 sequence reads: CASSGGRGDNEQFF. For the CDR3, the DNA is TGCGCCAGCAGCGGCGGGCGGGGGGACAATGAGCAGTTCTTC.